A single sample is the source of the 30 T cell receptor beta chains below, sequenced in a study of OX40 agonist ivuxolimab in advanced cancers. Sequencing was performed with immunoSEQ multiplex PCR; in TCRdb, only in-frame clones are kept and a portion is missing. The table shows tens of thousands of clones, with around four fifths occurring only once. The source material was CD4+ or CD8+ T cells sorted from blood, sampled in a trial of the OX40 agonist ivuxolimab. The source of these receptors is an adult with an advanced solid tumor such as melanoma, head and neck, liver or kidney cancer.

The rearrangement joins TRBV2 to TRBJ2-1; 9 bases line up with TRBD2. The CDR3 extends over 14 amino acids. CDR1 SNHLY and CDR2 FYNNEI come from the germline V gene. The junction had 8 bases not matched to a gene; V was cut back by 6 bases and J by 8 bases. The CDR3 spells CASRTSGPDYEQFF. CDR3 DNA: TGTGCCAGCAGGACTAGCGGACCCGACTATGAGCAGTTCTTC.

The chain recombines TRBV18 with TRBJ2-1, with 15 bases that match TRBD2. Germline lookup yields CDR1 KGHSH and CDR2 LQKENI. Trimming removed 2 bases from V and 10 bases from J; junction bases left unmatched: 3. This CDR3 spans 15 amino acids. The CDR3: CASSPSGLAGGEQFF. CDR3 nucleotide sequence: TGTGCCAGCTCACCAAGCGGACTAGCGGGGGGGGAGCAGTTCTTC.

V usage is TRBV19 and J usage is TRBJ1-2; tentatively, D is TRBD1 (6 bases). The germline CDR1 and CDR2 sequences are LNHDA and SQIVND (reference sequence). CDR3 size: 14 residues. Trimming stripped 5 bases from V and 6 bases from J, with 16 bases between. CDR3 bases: TGTGCCAGTAGTTCAGGACGGGGGGCACATGGCTACACCTTC. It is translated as CASSSGRGAHGYTF. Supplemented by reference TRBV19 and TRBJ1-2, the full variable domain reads DGGITQSPKYLFRKEGQNVTLSCEQNLNHDAMYWYRQDPGQGLRLIYYSQIVNDFQKGDIAEGYSVSREKKESFPLTVTSAQKNPTAFYLCASSSGRGAHGYTFGSGTRLTVV.

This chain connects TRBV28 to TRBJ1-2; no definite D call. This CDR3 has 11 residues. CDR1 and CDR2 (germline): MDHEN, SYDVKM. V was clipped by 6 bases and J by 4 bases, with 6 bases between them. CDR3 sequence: CASRGAYGYTF. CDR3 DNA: TGTGCCAGCAGGGGCGCCTATGGCTACACCTTC.

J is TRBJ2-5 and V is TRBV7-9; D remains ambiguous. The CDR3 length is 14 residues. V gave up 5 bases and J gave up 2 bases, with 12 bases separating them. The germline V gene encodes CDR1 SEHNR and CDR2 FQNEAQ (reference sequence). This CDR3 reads CASSRATSQETQYF. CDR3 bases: TGTGCCAGCAGCCGAGCGACAAGTCAAGAGACCCAGTACTTC.

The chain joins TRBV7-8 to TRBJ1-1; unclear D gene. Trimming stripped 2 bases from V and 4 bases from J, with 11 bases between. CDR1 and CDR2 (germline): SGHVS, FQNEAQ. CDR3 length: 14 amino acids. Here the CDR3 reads CASSLYGSGTEAFF. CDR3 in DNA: TGTGCCAGCAGCTTATACGGGTCGGGCACTGAAGCTTTCTTT.

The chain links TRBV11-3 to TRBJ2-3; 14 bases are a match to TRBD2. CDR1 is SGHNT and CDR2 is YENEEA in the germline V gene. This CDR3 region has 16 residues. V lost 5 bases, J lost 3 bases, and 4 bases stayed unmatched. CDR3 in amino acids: CASSPRTSGGTDTQYF. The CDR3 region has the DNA TGTGCCAGCAGCCCACGGACTAGCGGGGGGACAGATACGCAGTATTTT.

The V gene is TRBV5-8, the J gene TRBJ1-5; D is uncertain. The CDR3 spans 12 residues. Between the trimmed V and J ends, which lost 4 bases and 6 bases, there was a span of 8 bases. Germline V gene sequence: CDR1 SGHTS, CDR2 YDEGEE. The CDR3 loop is CASSREGQPQHF. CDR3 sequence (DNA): TGTGCCAGCAGCCGGGAGGGTCAGCCCCAGCATTTT. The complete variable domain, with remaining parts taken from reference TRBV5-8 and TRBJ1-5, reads EAGVTQSPTHLIKTRGQQATLRCSPISGHTSVYWYQQALGLGLQFLLWYDEGEERNRGNFPPRFSGRQFPNYSSELNVNALELEDSALYLCASSREGQPQHFGDGTRLSIL.

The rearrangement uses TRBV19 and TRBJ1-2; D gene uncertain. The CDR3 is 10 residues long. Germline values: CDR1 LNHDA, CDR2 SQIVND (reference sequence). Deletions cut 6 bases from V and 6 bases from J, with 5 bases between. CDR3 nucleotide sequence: TGTGCCAGTAGGTTGGATGGCTACACCTTC. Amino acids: CASRLDGYTF.

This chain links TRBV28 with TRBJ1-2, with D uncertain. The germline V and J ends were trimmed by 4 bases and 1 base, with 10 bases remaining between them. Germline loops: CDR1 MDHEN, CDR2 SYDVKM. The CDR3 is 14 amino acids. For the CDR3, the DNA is TGTGCCAGCAGTTCTGGGCAGTTTAACTATGGCTACACCTTC. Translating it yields CASSSGQFNYGYTF.

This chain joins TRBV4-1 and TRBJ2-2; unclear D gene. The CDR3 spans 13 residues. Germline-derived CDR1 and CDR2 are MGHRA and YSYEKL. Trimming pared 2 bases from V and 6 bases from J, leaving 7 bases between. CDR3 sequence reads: CASSQFGAGELFF. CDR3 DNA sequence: TGCGCCAGCAGCCAATTTGGGGCCGGGGAGCTGTTTTTT.

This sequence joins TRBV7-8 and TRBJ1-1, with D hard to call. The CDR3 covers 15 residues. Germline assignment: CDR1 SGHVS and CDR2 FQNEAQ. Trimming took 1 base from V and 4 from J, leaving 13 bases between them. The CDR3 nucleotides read TGTGCCAGCAGCTTAGAAGGCGTCAGGCGCACTGAAGCTTTCTTT. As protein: CASSLEGVRRTEAFF.

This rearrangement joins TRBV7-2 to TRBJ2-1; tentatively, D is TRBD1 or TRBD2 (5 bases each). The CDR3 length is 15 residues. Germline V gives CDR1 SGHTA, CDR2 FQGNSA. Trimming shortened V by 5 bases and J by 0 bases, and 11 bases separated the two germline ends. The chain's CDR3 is CASSTGPTSYNEQFF. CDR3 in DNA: TGTGCCAGCAGCACGGGACCGACCTCCTACAATGAGCAGTTCTTC.

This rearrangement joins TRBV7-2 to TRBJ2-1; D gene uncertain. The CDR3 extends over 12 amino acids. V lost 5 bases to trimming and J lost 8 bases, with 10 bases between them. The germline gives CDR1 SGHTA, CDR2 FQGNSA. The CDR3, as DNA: TGTGCCAGCAGCCCGCAGGAATATGAGCAGTTCTTC. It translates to CASSPQEYEQFF.

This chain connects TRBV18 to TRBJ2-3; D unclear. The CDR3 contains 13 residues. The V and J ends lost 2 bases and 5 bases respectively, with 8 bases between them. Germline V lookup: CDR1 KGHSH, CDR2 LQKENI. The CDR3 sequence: CASSPGMGDTQYF. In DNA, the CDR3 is TGTGCCAGCTCACCAGGGATGGGAGATACGCAGTATTTT.

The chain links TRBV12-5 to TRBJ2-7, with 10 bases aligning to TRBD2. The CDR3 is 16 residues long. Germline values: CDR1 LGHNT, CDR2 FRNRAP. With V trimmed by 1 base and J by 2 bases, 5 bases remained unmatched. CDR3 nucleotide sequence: TGTGCTAGTGGTTTGGAGACTAGCGGGCTAACCTACGAGCAGTACTTC. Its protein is CASGLETSGLTYEQYF.

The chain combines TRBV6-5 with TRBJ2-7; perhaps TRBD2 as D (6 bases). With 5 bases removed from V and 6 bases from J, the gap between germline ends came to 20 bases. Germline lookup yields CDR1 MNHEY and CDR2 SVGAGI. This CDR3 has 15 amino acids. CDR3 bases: TGTGCCAGCAGTGTCAACGGGGGAATGAGCGTCGAGCAGTACTTC. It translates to CASSVNGGMSVEQYF.

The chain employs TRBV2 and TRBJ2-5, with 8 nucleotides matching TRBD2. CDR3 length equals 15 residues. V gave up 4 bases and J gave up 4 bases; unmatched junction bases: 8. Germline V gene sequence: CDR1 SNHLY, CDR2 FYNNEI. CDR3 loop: CASSVAGRGGETQYF. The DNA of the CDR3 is TGTGCCAGCAGTGTAGCGGGAAGGGGAGGAGAGACCCAGTACTTC.

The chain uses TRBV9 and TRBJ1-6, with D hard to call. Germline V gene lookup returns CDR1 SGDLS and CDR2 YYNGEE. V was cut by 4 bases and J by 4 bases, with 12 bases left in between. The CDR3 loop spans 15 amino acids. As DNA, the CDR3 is TGTGCCAGCAGCCCCCGGACTGAGTATAATTCACCCCTCCACTTT. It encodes CASSPRTEYNSPLHF.

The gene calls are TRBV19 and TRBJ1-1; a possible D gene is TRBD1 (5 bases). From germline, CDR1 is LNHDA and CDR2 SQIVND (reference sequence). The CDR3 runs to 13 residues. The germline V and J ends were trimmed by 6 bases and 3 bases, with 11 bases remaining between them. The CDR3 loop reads CASSPDTDTEAFF. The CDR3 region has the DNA TGTGCCAGTAGCCCGGACACTGACACTGAAGCTTTCTTT.

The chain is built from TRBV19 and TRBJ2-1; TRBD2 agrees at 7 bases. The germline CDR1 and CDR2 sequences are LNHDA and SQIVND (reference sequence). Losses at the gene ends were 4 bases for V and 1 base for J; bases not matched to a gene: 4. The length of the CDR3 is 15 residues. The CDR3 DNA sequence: TGTGCCAGTAGTAGCGGGGGTCAATCCTACAATGAGCAGTTCTTC. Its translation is CASSSGGQSYNEQFF. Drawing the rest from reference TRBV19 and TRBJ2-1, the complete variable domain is DGGITQSPKYLFRKEGQNVTLSCEQNLNHDAMYWYRQDPGQGLRLIYYSQIVNDFQKGDIAEGYSVSREKKESFPLTVTSAQKNPTAFYLCASSSGGQSYNEQFFGPGTRLTVL.

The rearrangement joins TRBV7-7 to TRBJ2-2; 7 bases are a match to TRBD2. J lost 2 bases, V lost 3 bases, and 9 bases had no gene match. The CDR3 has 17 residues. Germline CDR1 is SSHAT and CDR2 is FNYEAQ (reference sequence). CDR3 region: CASSFIGRGTNTGELFF. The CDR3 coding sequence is TGTGCCAGCAGCTTTATAGGGCGGGGGACCAACACCGGGGAGCTGTTTTTT.

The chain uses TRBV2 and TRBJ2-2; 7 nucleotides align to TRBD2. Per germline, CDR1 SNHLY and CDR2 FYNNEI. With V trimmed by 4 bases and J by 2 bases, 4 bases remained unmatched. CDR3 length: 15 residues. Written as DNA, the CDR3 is TGTGCCAGCAGTGGGGTGGGACTAAACACCGGGGAGCTGTTTTTT. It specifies CASSGVGLNTGELFF.

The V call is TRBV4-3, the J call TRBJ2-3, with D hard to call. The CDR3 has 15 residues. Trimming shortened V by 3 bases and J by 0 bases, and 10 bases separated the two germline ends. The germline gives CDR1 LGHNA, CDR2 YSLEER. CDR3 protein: CASSQEATSTDTQYF. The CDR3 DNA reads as TGCGCCAGCAGCCAGGAAGCCACTAGCACAGATACGCAGTATTTT.

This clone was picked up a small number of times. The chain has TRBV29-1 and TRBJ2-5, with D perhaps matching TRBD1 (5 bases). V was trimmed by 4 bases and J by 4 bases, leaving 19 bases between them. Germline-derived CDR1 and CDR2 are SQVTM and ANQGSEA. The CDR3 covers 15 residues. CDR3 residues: CSVGEVQGRRETQYF. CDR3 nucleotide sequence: TGCAGCGTTGGCGAAGTTCAGGGAAGGAGAGAGACCCAGTACTTC.

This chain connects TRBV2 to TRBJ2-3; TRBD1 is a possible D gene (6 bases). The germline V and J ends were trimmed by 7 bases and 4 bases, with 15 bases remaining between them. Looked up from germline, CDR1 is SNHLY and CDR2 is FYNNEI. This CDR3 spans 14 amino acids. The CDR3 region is CASKRTDEADTQYF. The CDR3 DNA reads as TGTGCCAGCAAACGGACAGATGAGGCAGATACGCAGTATTTT. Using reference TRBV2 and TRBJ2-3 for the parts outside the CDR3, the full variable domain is EPEVTQTPSHQVTQMGQEVILRCVPISNHLYFYWYRQILGQKVEFLVSFYNNEISEKSEIFDDQFSVERPDGSNFTLKIRSTKLEDSAMYFCASKRTDEADTQYFGPGTRLTVL.

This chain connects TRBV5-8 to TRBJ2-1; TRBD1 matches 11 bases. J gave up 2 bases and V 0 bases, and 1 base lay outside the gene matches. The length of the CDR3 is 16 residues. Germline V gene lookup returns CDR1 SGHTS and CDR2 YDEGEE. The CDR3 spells CASSLGDRGTYNEQFF. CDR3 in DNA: TGTGCCAGCAGCTTGGGGGACAGGGGGACCTACAATGAGCAGTTCTTC.

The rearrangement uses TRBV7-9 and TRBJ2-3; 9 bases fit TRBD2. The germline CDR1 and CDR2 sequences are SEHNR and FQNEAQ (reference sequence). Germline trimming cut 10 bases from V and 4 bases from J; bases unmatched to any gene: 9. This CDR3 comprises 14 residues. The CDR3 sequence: CAIPAGGQADTQYF. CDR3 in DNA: TGTGCCATTCCGGCGGGGGGGCAAGCAGATACGCAGTATTTT.

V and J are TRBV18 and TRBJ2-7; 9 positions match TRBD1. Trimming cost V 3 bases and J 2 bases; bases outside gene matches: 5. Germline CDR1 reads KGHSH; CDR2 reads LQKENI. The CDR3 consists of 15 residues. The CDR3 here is CASSPRQGGTYEQYF. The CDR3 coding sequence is TGTGCCAGCTCACCGAGACAGGGGGGGACCTACGAGCAGTACTTC. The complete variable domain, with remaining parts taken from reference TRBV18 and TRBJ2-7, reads NAGVMQNPRHLVRRRGQEARLRCSPMKGHSHVYWYRQLPEEGLKFMVYLQKENIIDESGMPKERFSAEFPKEGPSILRIQQVVRGDSAAYFCASSPRQGGTYEQYFGPGTRLTVT.

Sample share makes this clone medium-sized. CDR3 coding DNA: TGTGCCAGCAGTGGCCCGCAGGGTGGAGGCTACGAGCAGTACTTC. Its protein is CASSGPQGGGYEQYF. The rearrangement links TRBV6-6 to TRBJ2-7; D assignment may be TRBD1 or TRBD2 (5 bases each). Trimming removed 5 bases from V and 3 bases from J, with 17 bases in between. Germline CDR1 reads MNHNY; CDR2 reads SVGAGI (reference sequence). The CDR3 sequence is 15 residues long.